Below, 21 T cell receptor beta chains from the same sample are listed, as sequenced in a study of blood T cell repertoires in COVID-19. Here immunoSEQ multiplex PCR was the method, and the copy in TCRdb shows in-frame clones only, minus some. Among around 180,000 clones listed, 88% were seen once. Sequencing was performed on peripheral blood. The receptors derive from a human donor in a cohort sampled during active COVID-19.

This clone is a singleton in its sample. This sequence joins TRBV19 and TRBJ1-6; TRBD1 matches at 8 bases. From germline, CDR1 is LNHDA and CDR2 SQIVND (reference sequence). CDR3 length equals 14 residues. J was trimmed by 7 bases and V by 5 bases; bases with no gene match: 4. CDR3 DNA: TGTGCCAGTAGTGGTCGACAGGGGAATTCACCCCTCCACTTT. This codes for CASSGRQGNSPLHF.

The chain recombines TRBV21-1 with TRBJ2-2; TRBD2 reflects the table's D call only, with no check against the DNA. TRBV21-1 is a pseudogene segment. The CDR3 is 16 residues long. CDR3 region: CASSKVTSGVAGELFF. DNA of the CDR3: TGTGCCAGCAGCAAAGTAACTAGCGGGGTCGCCGGGGAGCTGTTTTTT.

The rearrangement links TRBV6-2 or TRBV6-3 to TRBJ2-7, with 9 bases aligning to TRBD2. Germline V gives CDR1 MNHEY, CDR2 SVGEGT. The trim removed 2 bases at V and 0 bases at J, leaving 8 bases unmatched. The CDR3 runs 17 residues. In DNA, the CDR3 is TGTGCCAGCAGTTACGACATGACTAGCGGTTACTCCTACGAGCAGTACTTC. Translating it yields CASSYDMTSGYSYEQYF.

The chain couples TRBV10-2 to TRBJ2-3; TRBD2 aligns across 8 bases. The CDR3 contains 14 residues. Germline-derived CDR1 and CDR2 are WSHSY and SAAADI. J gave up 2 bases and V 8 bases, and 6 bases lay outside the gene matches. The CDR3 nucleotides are TGCGCCAGCCGCTCGGGACTAGTCACAGATACGCAGTATTTT. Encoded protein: CASRSGLVTDTQYF.

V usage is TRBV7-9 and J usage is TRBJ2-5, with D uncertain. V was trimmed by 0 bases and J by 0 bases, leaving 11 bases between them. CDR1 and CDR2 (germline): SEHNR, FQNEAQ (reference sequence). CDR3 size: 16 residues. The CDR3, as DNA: TGTGCCAGCAGCTTAGCCCGGGTCGGCTACCAAGAGACCCAGTACTTC. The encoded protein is CASSLARVGYQETQYF. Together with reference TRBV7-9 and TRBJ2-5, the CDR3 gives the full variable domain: DTGVSQNPRHKITKRGQNVTFRCDPISEHNRLYWYRQTLGQGPEFLTYFQNEAQLEKSRLLSDRFSAERPKGSFSTLEIQRTEQGDSAMYLCASSLARVGYQETQYFGPGTRLLVL.

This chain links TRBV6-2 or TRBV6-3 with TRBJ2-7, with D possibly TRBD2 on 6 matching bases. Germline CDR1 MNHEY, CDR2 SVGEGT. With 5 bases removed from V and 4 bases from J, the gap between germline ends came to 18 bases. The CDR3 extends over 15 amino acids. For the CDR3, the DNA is TGTGCCAGCAGTGACCCGGGACTCGGGGGTTACGAGCAGTACTTC. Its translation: CASSDPGLGGYEQYF.

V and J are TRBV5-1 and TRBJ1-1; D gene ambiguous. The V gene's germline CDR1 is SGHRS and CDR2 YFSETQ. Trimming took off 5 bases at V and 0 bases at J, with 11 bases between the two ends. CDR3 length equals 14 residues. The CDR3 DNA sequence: TGCGCCAGCAGTCCAGACTTCATGAACACTGAAGCTTTCTTT. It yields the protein CASSPDFMNTEAFF.

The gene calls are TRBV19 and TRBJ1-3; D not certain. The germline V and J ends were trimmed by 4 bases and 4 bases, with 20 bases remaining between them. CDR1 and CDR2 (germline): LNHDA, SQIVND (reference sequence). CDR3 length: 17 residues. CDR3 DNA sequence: TGTGCCAGTAGTACGGCCACAAGGAGGATACCGGGAAACACCATATATTTT. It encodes CASSTATRRIPGNTIYF.

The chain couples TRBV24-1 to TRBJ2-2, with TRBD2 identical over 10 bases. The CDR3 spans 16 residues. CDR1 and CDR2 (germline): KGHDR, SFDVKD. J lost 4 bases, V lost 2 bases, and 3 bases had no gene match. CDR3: CATSDWTSGATGELFF. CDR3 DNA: TGTGCCACCAGTGATTGGACTAGCGGAGCCACCGGGGAGCTGTTTTTT.

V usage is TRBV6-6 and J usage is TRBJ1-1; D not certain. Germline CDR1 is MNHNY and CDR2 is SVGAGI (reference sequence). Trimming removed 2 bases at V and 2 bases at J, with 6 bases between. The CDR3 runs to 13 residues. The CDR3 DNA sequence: TGTGCCAGCAGTTACGAGAGAAACACTGAAGCTTTCTTT. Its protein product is CASSYERNTEAFF.

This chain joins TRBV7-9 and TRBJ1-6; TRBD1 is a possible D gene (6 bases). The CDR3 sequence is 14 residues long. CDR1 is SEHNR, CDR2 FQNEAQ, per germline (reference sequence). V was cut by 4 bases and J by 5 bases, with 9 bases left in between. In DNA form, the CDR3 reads TGTGCCAGCAGCTCTCAGGGGAATAATTCACCCCTCCACTTT. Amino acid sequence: CASSSQGNNSPLHF. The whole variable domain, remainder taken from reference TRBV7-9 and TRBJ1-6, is DTGVSQNPRHKITKRGQNVTFRCDPISEHNRLYWYRQTLGQGPEFLTYFQNEAQLEKSRLLSDRFSAERPKGSFSTLEIQRTEQGDSAMYLCASSSQGNNSPLHFGNGTRLTVT.

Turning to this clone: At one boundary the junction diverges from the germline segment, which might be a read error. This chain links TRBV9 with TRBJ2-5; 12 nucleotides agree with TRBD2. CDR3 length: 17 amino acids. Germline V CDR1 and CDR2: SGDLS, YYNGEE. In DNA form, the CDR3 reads TGTGCCCGCAGCGTAGAAGCTAGCGGGGGGGGTTGGGAGACCCAGTACTTC. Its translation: CARSVEASGGGWETQYF. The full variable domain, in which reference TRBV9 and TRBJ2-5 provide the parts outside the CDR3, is DSGVTQTPKHLITATGQRVTLRCSPRSGDLSVYWYQQSLDQGLQFLIQYYNGEERAKGNILERFSAQQFPDLHSELNLSSLELGDSALYFCARSVEASGGGWETQYFGPGTRLLVL.

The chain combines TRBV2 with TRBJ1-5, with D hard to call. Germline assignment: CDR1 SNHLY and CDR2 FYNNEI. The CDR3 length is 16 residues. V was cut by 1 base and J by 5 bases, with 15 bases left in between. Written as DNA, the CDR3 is TGTGCCAGCAGTGAAGAAGGAGGTGTGAGGCATCAGCCCCAGCATTTT. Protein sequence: CASSEEGGVRHQPQHF.

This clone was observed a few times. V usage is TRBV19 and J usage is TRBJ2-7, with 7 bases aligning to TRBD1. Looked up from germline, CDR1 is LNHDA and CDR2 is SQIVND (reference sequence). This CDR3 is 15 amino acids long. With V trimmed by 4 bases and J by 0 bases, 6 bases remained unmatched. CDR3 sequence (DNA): TGTGCCAGTAGTACTGGGGACAGATCCTCCTACGAGCAGTACTTC. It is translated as CASSTGDRSSYEQYF.

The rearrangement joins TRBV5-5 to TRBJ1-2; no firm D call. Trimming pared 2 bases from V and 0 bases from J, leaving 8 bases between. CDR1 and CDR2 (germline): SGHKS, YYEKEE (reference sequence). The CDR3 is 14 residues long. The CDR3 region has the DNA TGTGCCAGCAGCTTAGGGAGCACTAACTATGGCTACACCTTC. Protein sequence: CASSLGSTNYGYTF.

CDR3 region: CAISDSPSGTYNEQFF. The DNA of the CDR3 is TGTGCCATCAGTGATTCCCCTAGCGGTACCTACAATGAGCAGTTCTTC. The chain is built from TRBV10-3 and TRBJ2-1, with TRBD2 identical over 7 bases. The CDR3 covers 16 residues. V was pared by 3 bases and J by 2 bases, with 7 bases of the junction left unmatched. Looked up from germline, CDR1 is ENHRY and CDR2 is SYGVKD.

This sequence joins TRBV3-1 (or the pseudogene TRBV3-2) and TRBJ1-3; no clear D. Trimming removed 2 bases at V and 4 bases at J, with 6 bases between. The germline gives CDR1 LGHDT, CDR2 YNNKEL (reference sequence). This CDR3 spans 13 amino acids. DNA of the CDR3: TGTGCCAGCAGCCAATTAGAGGGAAACACCATATATTTT. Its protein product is CASSQLEGNTIYF.

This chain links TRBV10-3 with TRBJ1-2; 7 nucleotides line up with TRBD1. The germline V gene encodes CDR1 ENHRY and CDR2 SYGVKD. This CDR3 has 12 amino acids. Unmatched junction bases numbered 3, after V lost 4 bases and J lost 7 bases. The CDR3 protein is CAISATGVGYTF. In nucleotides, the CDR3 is TGTGCCATCAGTGCAACAGGGGTTGGCTACACCTTC.

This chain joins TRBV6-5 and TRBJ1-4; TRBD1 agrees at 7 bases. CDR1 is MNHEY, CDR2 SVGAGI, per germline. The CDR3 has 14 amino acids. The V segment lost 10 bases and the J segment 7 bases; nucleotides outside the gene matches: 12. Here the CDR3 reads CATRTGAVGEKLFF. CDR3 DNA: TGTGCCACCCGAACAGGGGCTGTAGGTGAAAAACTGTTTTTT.

The CDR3 reads CASSIDRRTGGTVAKNIQYF. The CDR3 nucleotides read TGTGCCAGTAGTATAGATCGAAGGACAGGGGGTACTGTAGCCAAAAACATTCAGTACTTC. J is TRBJ2-4 and V is TRBV19, with 10 bases identical to TRBD1. The CDR3 totals 20 residues. V gave up 0 bases and J gave up 0 bases; unmatched junction bases: 11. CDR1 is LNHDA and CDR2 is SQIVND in the germline V gene (reference sequence).

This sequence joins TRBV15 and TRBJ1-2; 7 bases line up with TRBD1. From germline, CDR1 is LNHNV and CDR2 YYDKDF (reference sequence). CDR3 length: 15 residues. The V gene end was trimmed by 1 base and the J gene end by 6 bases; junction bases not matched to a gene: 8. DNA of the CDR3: TGTGCCACCAGCAGAGCGACAGGGACCGTCCATGGCTACACCTTC. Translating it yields CATSRATGTVHGYTF.